Each of the 21 T cell receptor beta chains below was sequenced from the same sample in a study of blood T cell repertoires in COVID-19. Sequenced by immunoSEQ multiplex PCR; TCRdb stores in-frame clones only, minus some. The sample records 200,000 or so clones, around four fifths being singletons. Material: peripheral blood. The receptors shown here come from a woman aged 25 to 39 with acute or convalescent COVID-19.

The chain is built from TRBV18 and TRBJ1-1, with TRBD1 matching 9 bases. This CDR3 has 15 amino acids. Looked up from germline, CDR1 is KGHSH and CDR2 is LQKENI. V gave up 7 bases and J gave up 4 bases; unmatched junction bases: 10. The CDR3 region has the DNA TGTGCCAGCTACCGCAACAGGGGGCTGATCACTGAAGCTTTCTTT. The encoded protein is CASYRNRGLITEAFF.

The V gene is TRBV30, the J gene TRBJ1-2; D uncertain. CDR1 and CDR2 from the germline V gene are GTSNPN and SVGIG (reference sequence). Trimming left V 5 bases short and J 1 base short, with 11 bases between. The CDR3 loop spans 13 amino acids. The DNA for the CDR3 is TGTGCCTGGCTCGAGGCCTTTAACTATGGCTACACCTTC. This encodes CAWLEAFNYGYTF.

V is TRBV28 and J is TRBJ1-1, with a weak D call TRBD1 (6 bases). Deletions cut 5 bases from V and 4 bases from J, with 14 bases between. CDR1 is MDHEN and CDR2 is SYDVKM in the germline V gene. The CDR3 spans 14 residues. CDR3 in DNA: TGTGCCAGCAGTCCGAACGACAGGCCCACTGAAGCTTTCTTT. Translation gives CASSPNDRPTEAFF.

V and J are TRBV4-1 and TRBJ1-5; D perhaps matches TRBD1 (5 bases). V was clipped by 0 bases and J by 4 bases, with 19 bases between them. The CDR3 totals 18 residues. Germline V CDR1 and CDR2: MGHRA, YSYEKL. CDR3 in DNA: TGCGCCAGCAGCCAAGAACCCGGGGGGGTCGGGAATAATCAGCCCCAGCATTTT. Amino acid sequence: CASSQEPGGVGNNQPQHF.

The chain is built from TRBV2 and TRBJ2-1; 8 bases fit TRBD2. With V trimmed by 2 bases and J by 0 bases, 6 bases remained unmatched. Per the germline V gene, CDR1 is SNHLY and CDR2 is FYNNEI. This CDR3 comprises 17 residues. CDR3 sequence (DNA): TGTGCCAGCAGTGAATGGGGGAGCGGGAGCTCCTACAATGAGCAGTTCTTC. Protein sequence: CASSEWGSGSSYNEQFF.

The V call is TRBV12-3 or TRBV12-4, the J call TRBJ1-1; 8 nucleotides align to TRBD1. The CDR3 runs 13 residues. The J segment lost 5 bases and the V segment lost 6 bases, leaving 5 bases of the junction unmatched. The CDR3 DNA reads TGTGCCAGCAGCCAGGACAGGGTTACTGAAGCTTTCTTT. Residues: CASSQDRVTEAFF.

As DNA, the CDR3 is TGTGCCAGTAGAACGCAGGGGGCGTTTACTGAAGCTTTCTTT. Translation: CASRTQGAFTEAFF. V and J are TRBV19 and TRBJ1-1; 8 bases match TRBD1. The CDR3 covers 14 residues. Germline-derived CDR1 and CDR2 are LNHDA and SQIVND (reference sequence). V lost 6 bases, J lost 5 bases, and 8 bases stayed unmatched. Supplemented by reference TRBV19 and TRBJ1-1, the full variable domain reads DGGITQSPKYLFRKEGQNVTLSCEQNLNHDAMYWYRQDPGQGLRLIYYSQIVNDFQKGDIAEGYSVSREKKESFPLTVTSAQKNPTAFYLCASRTQGAFTEAFFGQGTRLTVV.

This clone was detected only once. The chain is built from TRBV6-1 and TRBJ2-4, with no clear D. CDR3 length equals 15 residues. V lost 1 base, J lost 0 bases, and 7 bases lay in between. CDR1 is MNHNS and CDR2 is SASEGT in the germline V gene. CDR3 coding DNA: TGTGCCAGCAGTGAAGGTGGCCTAGCCAAAAACATTCAGTACTTC. This sequence encodes CASSEGGLAKNIQYF.

Only one count was recorded for this clone. The chain carries TRBV6-5 and TRBJ1-2; D is possibly TRBD1 (6 bases). V lost 3 bases to trimming and J lost 0 bases, with 8 bases between them. Germline CDR1 MNHEY, CDR2 SVGAGI. The CDR3 is 14 amino acids. CDR3 sequence reads: CASSYGGANYGYTF. Written as DNA, the CDR3 is TGTGCCAGCAGTTATGGGGGCGCTAACTATGGCTACACCTTC.

The chain has TRBV21-1 and TRBJ2-2; the table's TRBD2 call for D was not verified on the DNA. TRBV21-1 is deemed a pseudogene. The CDR3 runs 15 residues. The CDR3 region is CASSIGTPVNGELFF. The CDR3 nucleotides are TGTGCCAGCAGCATCGGGACTCCGGTTAACGGGGAGCTGTTTTTT.

The V gene is TRBV11-3, the J gene TRBJ1-6; D is unresolved. The CDR3 is 17 residues long. Germline CDR1 SGHNT, CDR2 YENEEA. V was cut by 5 bases and J by 0 bases, with 14 bases left in between. The CDR3 loop is CASSPKISGSYNSPLHF. The CDR3 coding sequence is TGTGCCAGCAGCCCCAAGATTTCCGGCTCCTATAATTCACCCCTCCACTTT.

The CDR3 loop is CASSQNERGGTDTQYF. In nucleotides, the CDR3 is TGTGCCAGCAGCCAAAATGAGCGGGGGGGCACAGATACGCAGTATTTT. The chain is built from TRBV3-1 (or the pseudogene TRBV3-2) and TRBJ2-3; TRBD2 matches 9 bases. The junction had 4 bases not matched to a gene; V was cut back by 2 bases and J by 1 base. The CDR3 covers 16 residues. Germline V CDR1 and CDR2: LGHDT, YNNKEL (reference sequence).

The chain is built from TRBV30 and TRBJ2-3; 11 bases line up with TRBD1. CDR1 is GTSNPN and CDR2 is SVGIG in the germline V gene (reference sequence). J lost 1 base, V lost 2 bases, and 5 bases had no gene match. The CDR3 is 16 residues long. The CDR3 reads CAWSLGTGGRTDTQYF. The CDR3 bases are TGTGCCTGGAGTCTGGGGACAGGGGGTCGCACAGATACGCAGTATTTT.

The chain links TRBV4-2 to TRBJ1-2, with a tentative D call TRBD1 (5 bases). This CDR3 spans 18 amino acids. Germline V gives CDR1 LGHNA, CDR2 YNFKEQ. V lost 2 bases and J 4 bases, leaving 23 bases between the germline ends. The chain's CDR3 is CASSQQGGARVKIYGYTF. The CDR3, as DNA: TGTGCCAGCAGCCAACAGGGTGGGGCCAGGGTTAAAATCTATGGCTACACCTTC.

The J gene is TRBJ1-6, the V gene TRBV10-3; 7 bases are shared with TRBD1. Losses at the gene ends were 5 bases for V and 10 bases for J; bases not matched to a gene: 17. The length of the CDR3 is 17 residues. Germline lookup yields CDR1 ENHRY and CDR2 SYGVKD. CDR3 bases: TGTGCCATCAGTTCCCGCCAGGGGGTAATTGGCGGCTCACCCCTCCACTTT. Residues: CAISSRQGVIGGSPLHF.

The chain links TRBV11-1 to TRBJ2-1; 12 bases match TRBD2. The V segment lost 5 bases and the J segment 8 bases; nucleotides outside the gene matches: 7. The CDR3 totals 15 residues. From germline, CDR1 is SGHAT and CDR2 FQDESV (reference sequence). CDR3 in DNA: TGTGCCAGCAGCCCCAGGACTAGCGGGATTGATGAGCAGTTCTTC. Translating it yields CASSPRTSGIDEQFF.

A single count supports this clone. This chain links TRBV5-5 with TRBJ1-6; D possibly corresponds to TRBD1 (5 bases). This CDR3 contains 15 residues. Deletions cut 4 bases from V and 7 bases from J, with 15 bases between. The germline V gene has CDR1 SGHKS and CDR2 YYEKEE (reference sequence). As DNA, the CDR3 is TGTGCCAGCAGCCTATTTGGACATAACAATTCACCCCTCCACTTT. It encodes CASSLFGHNNSPLHF.

The chain joins TRBV9 to TRBJ2-1, with 7 bases matching TRBD1. CDR1 and CDR2 from the germline V gene are SGDLS and YYNGEE. This CDR3 has 16 amino acids. After removal of 0 bases from V and 4 bases from J, the junction contained 7 bases not matched to a gene. This CDR3 reads CASSVGGTDRYNEQFF. The CDR3 DNA follows: TGTGCCAGCAGCGTAGGGGGGACAGACCGATACAATGAGCAGTTCTTC. Combining the CDR3 with reference TRBV9 and TRBJ2-1 gives the whole variable domain DSGVTQTPKHLITATGQRVTLRCSPRSGDLSVYWYQQSLDQGLQFLIQYYNGEERAKGNILERFSAQQFPDLHSELNLSSLELGDSALYFCASSVGGTDRYNEQFFGPGTRLTVL.

The rearrangement links TRBV5-6 to TRBJ2-5, with a weak D call TRBD1 (6 bases). This CDR3 is 14 amino acids long. The germline V gene has CDR1 SGHDT and CDR2 YYEEEE. V lost 3 bases to trimming and J lost 2 bases, with 11 bases between them. The CDR3 loop is CASSSWTEQETQYF. For the CDR3, the DNA is TGTGCCAGCAGCTCCTGGACAGAGCAAGAGACCCAGTACTTC.

The J gene is TRBJ1-2, the V gene TRBV19, with a weak D call TRBD1 (6 bases). Germline V CDR1 and CDR2: LNHDA, SQIVND (reference sequence). The CDR3 has 13 residues. The V and J ends lost 9 bases and 2 bases respectively, with 13 bases between them. In DNA, the CDR3 is TGTGCCAGCGTAGAGGGGGAAAACTATGGCTACACCTTC. Residues: CASVEGENYGYTF.

This chain uses TRBV11-1 with TRBJ2-4; D gene ambiguous. This CDR3 has 12 amino acids. Germline values: CDR1 SGHAT, CDR2 FQDESV (reference sequence). Trimming pared 5 bases from V and 6 bases from J, leaving 8 bases between. CDR3 protein: CASSGPGNIQYF. Written as DNA, the CDR3 is TGTGCCAGCAGCGGCCCAGGAAACATTCAGTACTTC.